These 16 T cell receptor beta chains were sequenced from one sample in a study of OX40 agonist ivuxolimab in advanced cancers. Assay used: immunoSEQ multiplex PCR; TCRdb lists only in-frame clones, some missing. The sample shows 70,000 to 90,000 clones, roughly 89% of them seen only once. This specimen consisted of CD4+ or CD8+ T cells sorted from blood, obtained in a trial of the OX40 agonist ivuxolimab. These receptors came from an adult with an advanced solid tumor such as melanoma, head and neck, liver or kidney cancer.

This clone came up once. V is TRBV6-1 and J is TRBJ2-1; a weak D match, TRBD2 (6 bases). The CDR3 spans 15 residues. Germline CDR1 reads MNHNS; CDR2 reads SASEGT. V shed 6 bases and J shed 2 bases, with 14 bases lying between them. In DNA form, the CDR3 reads TGTGCCAGCAGGACAGACGGGAGTCCCTACAATGAGCAGTTCTTC. Residues: CASRTDGSPYNEQFF.

V gene TRBV5-1 combines with J gene TRBJ2-5; 7 nucleotides align to TRBD2. V shed 4 bases and J 1 base; nucleotides not matched to a gene: 7. This CDR3 is 15 amino acids long. Germline lookup yields CDR1 SGHRS and CDR2 YFSETQ. The CDR3 sequence: CASSPASGIQETQYF. As DNA, the CDR3 is TGCGCCAGCAGCCCCGCTAGCGGCATCCAAGAGACCCAGTACTTC.

The chain links TRBV23-1 to TRBJ1-6; D remains unclear. TRBV23-1 is an ORF, and what it does is uncertain. The ends were cut back, 3 bases at V and 7 bases at J, with 7 bases in the middle. The CDR3 sequence is 13 residues long. DNA of the CDR3: TGCGCCAGCAGTCACGGTTGGAATTCACCCCTCCACTTT. Translating it yields CASSHGWNSPLHF.

This chain connects TRBV6-5 to TRBJ2-1; D possibly uses TRBD1 or TRBD2 (6 bases each). The CDR3 extends over 15 amino acids. Per the germline V gene, CDR1 is MNHEY and CDR2 is SVGAGI. Deletions cut 5 bases from V and 1 base from J, with 12 bases between. The CDR3, as DNA: TGTGCCAGCAGTGTAGGGGGGCCATCCTACAATGAGCAGTTCTTC. Its protein is CASSVGGPSYNEQFF.

The chain employs TRBV11-2 and TRBJ2-7, with D possibly TRBD2 on 5 matching bases. Trimming took off 4 bases at V and 11 bases at J, with 12 bases between the two ends. The CDR3 runs 11 residues. CDR1 and CDR2 (germline): SGHAT, FQNNGV. The CDR3 nucleotides are TGTGCCAGCAGCTCGTACGCGCGGGAGTACTTC. This translates into CASSSYAREYF.

V usage is TRBV6-6 and J usage is TRBJ2-7; 8 nucleotides match TRBD1. The CDR3 covers 14 residues. Trimming removed 2 bases from V and 2 bases from J; junction bases left unmatched: 2. The germline gives CDR1 MNHNY, CDR2 SVGAGI (reference sequence). Here the CDR3 DNA reads TGTGCCAGCAGTTACCTGGGACAGGCCTACGAGCAGTACTTC. Its protein product is CASSYLGQAYEQYF.

The V call is TRBV2, the J call TRBJ1-1, with D maybe TRBD1 (6 bases). V lost 7 bases and J 4 bases, leaving 13 bases between the germline ends. Germline CDR1 SNHLY, CDR2 FYNNEI. The CDR3 covers 13 residues. In DNA, the CDR3 is TGTGCCAGCATGAACAGGGTGGTCACTGAAGCTTTCTTT. Encoded protein: CASMNRVVTEAFF.

The genes are TRBV6-6 and TRBJ1-1; D unresolved. This CDR3 spans 14 amino acids. Germline assignment: CDR1 MNHNY and CDR2 SVGAGI (reference sequence). V lost 5 bases and J 3 bases, leaving 13 bases between the germline ends. The CDR3 DNA reads TGTGCCAGCAGTGCCCAAGACACCTACACTGAAGCTTTCTTT. This codes for CASSAQDTYTEAFF.

This clone has only a few counts. V is TRBV30 and J is TRBJ1-5; D is ambiguous. Germline V gives CDR1 GTSNPN, CDR2 SVGIG (reference sequence). V was trimmed by 1 base and J by 1 base, leaving 11 bases between them. The CDR3 has 15 residues. CDR3 coding DNA: TGTGCCTGGAGTGCTGGAGGGTCGAGCAATCAGCCCCAGCATTTT. It translates to CAWSAGGSSNQPQHF. The entire variable domain, with the rest obtained from reference TRBV30 and TRBJ1-5, is as follows: SQTIHQWPATLVQPVGSPLSLECTVEGTSNPNLYWYRQAAGRGLQLLFYSVGIGQISSEVPQNLSASRPQDRQFILSSKKLLLSDSGFYLCAWSAGGSSNQPQHFGDGTRLSIL.

This rearrangement joins TRBV6-6 to TRBJ1-2; a possible D gene is TRBD1 (5 bases). Between the trimmed V and J ends, which lost 11 bases and 4 bases, there was a span of 17 bases. This CDR3 contains 13 residues. From germline, CDR1 is MNHNY and CDR2 SVGAGI (reference sequence). The CDR3 DNA reads as TGTGCCCCCCGGGGGGGACCCGGCTATGGCTACACCTTC. Translating it yields CAPRGGPGYGYTF.

The chain uses TRBV30 and TRBJ1-2; TRBD1 agrees at 11 bases. The CDR3 contains 14 residues. V gave up 2 bases and J gave up 8 bases; unmatched junction bases: 7. CDR1 and CDR2 from the germline V gene are GTSNPN and SVGIG (reference sequence). As DNA, the CDR3 is TGTGCCTGGAGTCCAGGACAGGGGGCGCAAGGCTACACCTTC. Amino acids: CAWSPGQGAQGYTF.

The chain links TRBV10-2 to TRBJ2-1, with a tentative D call TRBD2 (6 bases). Trimming removed 8 bases from V and 2 bases from J, with 13 bases in between. The CDR3 loop spans 14 amino acids. CDR1 and CDR2 from the germline V gene are WSHSY and SAAADI. The CDR3 loop is CASVALATYNEQFF. CDR3 coding DNA: TGCGCCAGCGTCGCCCTAGCGACCTACAATGAGCAGTTCTTC.

Turning to this clone: The sample carries other DNA sequences with the same CDR3. This chain connects TRBV19 to TRBJ1-5; unclear D gene. CDR3 length equals 12 residues. V gave up 0 bases and J gave up 7 bases, with 4 bases separating them. Germline CDR1 reads LNHDA; CDR2 reads SQIVND (reference sequence). The CDR3, as DNA: TGTGCCAGTAGTATAGAAAGACAGCCCCAGCATTTT. Translated, it gives CASSIERQPQHF. Variable domain in full (rest from reference TRBV19 and TRBJ1-5): DGGITQSPKYLFRKEGQNVTLSCEQNLNHDAMYWYRQDPGQGLRLIYYSQIVNDFQKGDIAEGYSVSREKKESFPLTVTSAQKNPTAFYLCASSIERQPQHFGDGTRLSIL.

V is TRBV9 and J is TRBJ1-2, with D hard to call. V lost 3 bases, J lost 5 bases, and 14 bases lay in between. CDR1 and CDR2 from the germline V gene are SGDLS and YYNGEE. The CDR3 loop spans 14 amino acids. CDR3 residues: CASSDGPSQYGYTF. CDR3 nucleotides: TGTGCCAGCAGCGACGGTCCTTCACAGTATGGCTACACCTTC.

This chain connects TRBV28 to TRBJ2-2; the match to TRBD2 covers 8 bases. V lost 3 bases, J lost 5 bases, and 5 bases stayed unmatched. Germline CDR1 reads MDHEN; CDR2 reads SYDVKM. This CDR3 has 15 residues. CDR3 DNA: TGTGCCAGCAGTTTCCCGGGAGGGCCAACCGGGGAGCTGTTTTTT. Its translation: CASSFPGGPTGELFF.

This clone turned up a few times. This rearrangement joins TRBV5-1 to TRBJ2-3; no clear D. The germline V gene encodes CDR1 SGHRS and CDR2 YFSETQ. The CDR3 spans 15 residues. Between the trimmed V and J ends, which lost 0 bases and 2 bases, there was a span of 10 bases. DNA of the CDR3: TGCGCCAGCAGCTTGGCCCCCACAGACACAGATACGCAGTATTTT. This sequence encodes CASSLAPTDTDTQYF.